This entry lists 9 T cell receptor beta chains sequenced from one sample in a study of human T cells and chemical hapten exposure. The time point denotes: patch test 2, 6 weeks after DPC sensitization. Noted treatment: therapeutic diphenylcyclopropenone sensitization with weekly scalp DPC. TCRdb used MiXCR to reprocess the RACE reads, holding one entry per CDR3 protein. The table includes 80,000 to 95,000 distinct CDR3 sequences, 9.5% to 11% detected once. The starting material was whole blood, obtained in connection with sensitization to the hapten diphenylcyclopropenone (DPC). All receptors derive from a man between 40 and 49 years old with alopecia areata. Some clones in this sample may be carry-over from other donors' samples.

This clonotype was detected only a few times. The chain employs TRBV4-3 and TRBJ2-5, with TRBD2 as a possible D gene (6 bases). Trimming took 3 bases from V and 1 from J, leaving 9 bases between them. This CDR3 is built from 14 residues. The germline V gene encodes CDR1 LGHNA and CDR2 YSLEER. The CDR3 bases are TGCGCCAGCAGCCAGCAAGCGGGCCAAGAGACCCAGTACTTC. Translation gives CASSQQAGQETQYF.

This chain joins TRBV3-1 and TRBJ2-2; D gene ambiguous. Trimming took 1 base from V and 4 from J, leaving 10 bases between them. The germline V gene has CDR1 LGHDT and CDR2 YNNKEL (reference sequence). There are 15 residues in the CDR3. CDR3 region: CASSQGTLLTGELFF. The CDR3 coding sequence is TGTGCCAGCAGCCAAGGGACCCTTCTCACCGGGGAGCTGTTTTTT.

This clonotype turned up a few times. V usage is TRBV12-3 or TRBV12-4 and J usage is TRBJ1-6, with 10 positions matching TRBD1. The CDR3 runs 15 residues. J was trimmed by 5 bases and V by 6 bases; bases with no gene match: 4. The CDR3 reads CASRGTGVNNSPLHF. The CDR3 DNA reads TGTGCCAGCAGAGGGACAGGGGTTAATAATTCACCCCTCCACTTT.

The chain combines TRBV29-1 with TRBJ2-2, with 10 bases aligning to TRBD2. The CDR3 runs 14 residues. CDR1 and CDR2 (germline): SQVTM, ANQGSEA. Germline trimming cut 8 bases from V and 2 bases from J; bases unmatched to any gene: 5. The CDR3 region has the DNA TGCAGCTCCCGGACTAGCGGAAACACCGGGGAGCTGTTTTTT. Its protein product is CSSRTSGNTGELFF.

This clonotype was counted at least ten times. This chain joins TRBV20-1 and TRBJ1-5; D not certain. The CDR3 is 16 amino acids. Per the germline V gene, CDR1 is DFQATT and CDR2 is SNEGSKA (reference sequence). V was pared by 0 bases and J by 1 base, with 13 bases between. For the CDR3, the DNA is TGCAGTGCTAGAGATCCGGTTCAAGGGAGCAATCAGCCCCAGCATTTT. This translates into CSARDPVQGSNQPQHF.

The chain employs TRBV24-1 and TRBJ2-1; perhaps TRBD2 as D (5 bases). CDR1 and CDR2 (germline): KGHDR, SFDVKD. The CDR3 has 17 residues. Deletions cut 1 base from V and 0 bases from J, with 12 bases between. For the CDR3, the DNA is TGTGCCACCAGTGATTTTTTGAGCGGAAGCTCCTACAATGAGCAGTTCTTC. This codes for CATSDFLSGSSYNEQFF.

This clonotype was counted only a few times. The chain uses TRBV28 and TRBJ1-3; D unresolved. The CDR3 is 16 amino acids. Per the germline V gene, CDR1 is MDHEN and CDR2 is SYDVKM. With 2 bases removed from V and 0 bases from J, the gap between germline ends came to 11 bases. DNA of the CDR3: TGTGCCAGCAGTTTAAATACAGTAAGCTCTGGAAACACCATATATTTT. Translated: CASSLNTVSSGNTIYF.

Many counts were recorded for this clonotype. The V gene is TRBV20-1, the J gene TRBJ1-5; D is possibly TRBD1 (6 bases). The CDR3 spans 14 residues. Trimming cost V 3 bases and J 3 bases, with 12 bases left between them. The germline gives CDR1 DFQATT, CDR2 SNEGSKA (reference sequence). CDR3 residues: CSARTQGYNQPQHF. The DNA of the CDR3 is TGCAGTGCTAGGACCCAGGGGTACAATCAGCCCCAGCATTTT.

This clonotype was found many times. The limits of the CDR3 on the DNA are not certain, so only TCRdb's listed CDR3 is given. V gene TRBV9 combines with J gene TRBJ2-7. The CDR3 is 13 amino acids in total, end residues counted. CDR1 is SGDLS and CDR2 is YYNGEE in the germline V gene. The CDR3 protein is CATYLCSSYEQYV.